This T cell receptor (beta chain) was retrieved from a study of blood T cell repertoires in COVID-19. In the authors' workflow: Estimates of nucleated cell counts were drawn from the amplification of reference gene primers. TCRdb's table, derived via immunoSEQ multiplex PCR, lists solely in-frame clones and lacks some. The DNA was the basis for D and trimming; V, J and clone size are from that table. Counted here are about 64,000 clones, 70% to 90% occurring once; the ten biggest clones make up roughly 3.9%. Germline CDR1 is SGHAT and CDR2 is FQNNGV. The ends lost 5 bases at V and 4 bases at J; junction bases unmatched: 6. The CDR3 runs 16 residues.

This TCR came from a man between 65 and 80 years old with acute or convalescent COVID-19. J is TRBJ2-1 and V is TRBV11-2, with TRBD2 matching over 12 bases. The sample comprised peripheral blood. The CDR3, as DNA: TGTGCCAGCAGCGTCTCACTAGCGGGGGGTTACAATGAGCAGTTCTTC. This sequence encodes CASSVSLAGGYNEQFF.